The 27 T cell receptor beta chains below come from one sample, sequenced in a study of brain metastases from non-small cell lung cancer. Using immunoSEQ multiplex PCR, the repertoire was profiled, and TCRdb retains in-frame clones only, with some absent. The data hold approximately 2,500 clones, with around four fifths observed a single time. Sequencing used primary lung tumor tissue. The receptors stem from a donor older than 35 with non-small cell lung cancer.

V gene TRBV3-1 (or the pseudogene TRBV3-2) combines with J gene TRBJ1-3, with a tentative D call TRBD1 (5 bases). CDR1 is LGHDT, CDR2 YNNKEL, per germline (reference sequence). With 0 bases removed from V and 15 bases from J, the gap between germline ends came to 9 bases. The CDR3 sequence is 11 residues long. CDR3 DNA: TGTGCCAGCAGCCAAGAGGGGGTCCAATATTTT. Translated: CASSQEGVQYF.

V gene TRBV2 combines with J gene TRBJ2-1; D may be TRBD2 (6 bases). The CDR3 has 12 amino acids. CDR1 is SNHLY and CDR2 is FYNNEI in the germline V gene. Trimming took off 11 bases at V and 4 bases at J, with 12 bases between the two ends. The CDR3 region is CAGGLEYNEQFF. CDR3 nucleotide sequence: TGTGCCGGGGGACTTGAATACAATGAGCAGTTCTTC.

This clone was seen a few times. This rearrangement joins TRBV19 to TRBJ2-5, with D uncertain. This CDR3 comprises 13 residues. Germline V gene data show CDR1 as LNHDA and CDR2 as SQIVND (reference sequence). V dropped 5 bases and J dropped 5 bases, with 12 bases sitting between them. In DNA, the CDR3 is TGTGCCAGTAGTCCTCAAGGTACTGAGACCCAGTACTTC. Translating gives CASSPQGTETQYF. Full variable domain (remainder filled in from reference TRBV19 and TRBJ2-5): DGGITQSPKYLFRKEGQNVTLSCEQNLNHDAMYWYRQDPGQGLRLIYYSQIVNDFQKGDIAEGYSVSREKKESFPLTVTSAQKNPTAFYLCASSPQGTETQYFGPGTRLLVL.

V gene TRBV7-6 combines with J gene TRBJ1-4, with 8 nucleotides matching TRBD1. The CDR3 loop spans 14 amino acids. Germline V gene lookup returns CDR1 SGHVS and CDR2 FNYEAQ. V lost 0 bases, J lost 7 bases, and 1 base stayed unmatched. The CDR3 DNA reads TGTGCCAGCAGCTTAGCTGGACAGGGTGAAAAACTGTTTTTT. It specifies CASSLAGQGEKLFF.

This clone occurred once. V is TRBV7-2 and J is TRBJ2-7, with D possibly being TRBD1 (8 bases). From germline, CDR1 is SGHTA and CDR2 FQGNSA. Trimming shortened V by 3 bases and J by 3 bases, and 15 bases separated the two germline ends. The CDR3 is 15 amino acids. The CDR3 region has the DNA TGTGCCAGCAGCTTGAGCGGGACAGGTGGCTACGAGCAGTACTTC. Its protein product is CASSLSGTGGYEQYF.

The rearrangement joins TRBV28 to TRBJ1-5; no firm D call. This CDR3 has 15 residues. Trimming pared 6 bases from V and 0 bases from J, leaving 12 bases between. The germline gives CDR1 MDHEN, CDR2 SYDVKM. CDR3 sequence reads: CASRPNRLSNQPQHF. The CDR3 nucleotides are TGTGCCAGCAGACCGAACAGACTTAGCAATCAGCCCCAGCATTTT. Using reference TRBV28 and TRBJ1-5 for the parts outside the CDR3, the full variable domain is DVKVTQSSRYLVKRTGEKVFLECVQDMDHENMFWYRQDPGLGLRLIYFSYDVKMKEKGDIPEGYSVSREKKERFSLILESASTNQTSMYLCASRPNRLSNQPQHFGDGTRLSIL.

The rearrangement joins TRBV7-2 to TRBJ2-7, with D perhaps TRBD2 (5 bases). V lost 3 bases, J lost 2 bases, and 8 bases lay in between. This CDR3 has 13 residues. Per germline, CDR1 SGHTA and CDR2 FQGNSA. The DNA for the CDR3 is TGTGCCAGCAGCTTTAACGGGGCCTACGAGCAGTACTTC. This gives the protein CASSFNGAYEQYF.

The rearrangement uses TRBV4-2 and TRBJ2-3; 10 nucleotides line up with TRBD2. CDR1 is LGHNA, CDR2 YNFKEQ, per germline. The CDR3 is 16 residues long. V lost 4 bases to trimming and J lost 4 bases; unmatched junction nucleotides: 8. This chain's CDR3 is CASSPFERGGPDTQYF. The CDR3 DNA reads TGTGCCAGCAGCCCCTTCGAGCGGGGGGGCCCAGATACGCAGTATTTT.

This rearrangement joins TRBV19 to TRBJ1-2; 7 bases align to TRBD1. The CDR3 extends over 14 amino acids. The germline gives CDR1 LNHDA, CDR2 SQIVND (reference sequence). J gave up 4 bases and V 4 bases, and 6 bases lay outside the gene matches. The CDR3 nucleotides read TGTGCCAGTAGTACCTTGGGACAGCCCTATGGCTACACCTTC. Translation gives CASSTLGQPYGYTF.

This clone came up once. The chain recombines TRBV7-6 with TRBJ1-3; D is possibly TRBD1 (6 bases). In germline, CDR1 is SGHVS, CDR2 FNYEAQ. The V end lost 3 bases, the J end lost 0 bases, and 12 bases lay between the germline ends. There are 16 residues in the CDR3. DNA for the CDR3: TGTGCCAGCAGCTTGGACAGTGCTAGCTCTGGAAACACCATATATTTT. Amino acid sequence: CASSLDSASSGNTIYF.

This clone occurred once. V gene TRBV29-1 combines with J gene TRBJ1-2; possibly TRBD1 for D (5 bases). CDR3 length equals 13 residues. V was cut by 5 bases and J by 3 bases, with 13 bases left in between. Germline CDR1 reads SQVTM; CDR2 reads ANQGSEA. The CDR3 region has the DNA TGCAGCGTTCCCTTGGTGGGGCACTATGGCTACACCTTC. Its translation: CSVPLVGHYGYTF.

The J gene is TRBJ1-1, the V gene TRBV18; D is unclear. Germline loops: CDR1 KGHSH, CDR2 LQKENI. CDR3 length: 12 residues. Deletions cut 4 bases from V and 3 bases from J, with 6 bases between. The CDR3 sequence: CASSLGDTEAFF. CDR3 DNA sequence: TGTGCCAGCTCACTAGGAGACACTGAAGCTTTCTTT.

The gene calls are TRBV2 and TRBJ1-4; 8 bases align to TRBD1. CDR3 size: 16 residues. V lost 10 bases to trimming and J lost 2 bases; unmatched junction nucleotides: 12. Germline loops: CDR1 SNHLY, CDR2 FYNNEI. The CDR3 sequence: CAIRQGRLSTNEKLFF. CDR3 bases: TGTGCCATCAGACAGGGGCGGCTTAGCACTAATGAAAAACTGTTTTTT.

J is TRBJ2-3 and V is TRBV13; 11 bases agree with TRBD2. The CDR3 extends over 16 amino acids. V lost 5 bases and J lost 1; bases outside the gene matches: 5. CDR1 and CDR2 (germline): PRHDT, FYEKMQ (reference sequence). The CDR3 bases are TGTGCCAGCAGCCCCCCGGGACTAGCGGGCACAGATACGCAGTATTTT. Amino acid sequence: CASSPPGLAGTDTQYF.

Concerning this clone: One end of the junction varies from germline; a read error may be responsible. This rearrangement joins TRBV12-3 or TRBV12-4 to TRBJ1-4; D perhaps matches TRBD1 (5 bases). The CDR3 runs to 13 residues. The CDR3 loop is CTSSLYKGEKLFF. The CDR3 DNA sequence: TGTACCAGCAGTTTATACAAGGGGGAAAAACTGTTTTTT.

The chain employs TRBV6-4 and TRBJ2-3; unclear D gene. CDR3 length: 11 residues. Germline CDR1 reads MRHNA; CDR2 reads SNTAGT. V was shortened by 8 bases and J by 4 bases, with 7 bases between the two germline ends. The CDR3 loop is CASANADTQYF. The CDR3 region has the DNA TGTGCCAGCGCAAACGCAGATACGCAGTATTTT.

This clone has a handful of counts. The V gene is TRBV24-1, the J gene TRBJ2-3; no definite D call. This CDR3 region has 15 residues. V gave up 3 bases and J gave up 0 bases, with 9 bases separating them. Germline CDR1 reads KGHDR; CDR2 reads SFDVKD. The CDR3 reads CATSDATISTDTQYF. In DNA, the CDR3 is TGTGCCACCAGTGATGCGACAATTAGCACAGATACGCAGTATTTT.

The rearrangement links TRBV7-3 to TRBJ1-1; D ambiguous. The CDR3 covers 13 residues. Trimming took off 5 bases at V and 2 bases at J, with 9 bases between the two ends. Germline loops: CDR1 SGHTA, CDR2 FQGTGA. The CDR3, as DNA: TGTGCCAGCAGCGAGAGGGCCAACACTGAAGCTTTCTTT. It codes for CASSERANTEAFF.

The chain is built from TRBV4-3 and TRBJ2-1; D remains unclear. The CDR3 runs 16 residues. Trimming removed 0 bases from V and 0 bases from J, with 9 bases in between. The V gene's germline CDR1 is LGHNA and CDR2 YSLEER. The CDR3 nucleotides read TGCGCCAGCAGCCAAGATAGACGGAGCTCCTACAATGAGCAGTTCTTC. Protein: CASSQDRRSSYNEQFF.

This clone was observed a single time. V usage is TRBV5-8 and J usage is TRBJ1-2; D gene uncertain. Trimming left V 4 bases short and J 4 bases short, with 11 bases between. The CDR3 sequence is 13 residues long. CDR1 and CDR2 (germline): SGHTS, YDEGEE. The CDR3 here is CASSEDGTYGYTF. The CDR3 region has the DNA TGTGCCAGCAGCGAGGACGGCACCTATGGCTACACCTTC. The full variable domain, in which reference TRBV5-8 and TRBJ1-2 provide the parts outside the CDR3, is EAGVTQSPTHLIKTRGQQATLRCSPISGHTSVYWYQQALGLGLQFLLWYDEGEERNRGNFPPRFSGRQFPNYSSELNVNALELEDSALYLCASSEDGTYGYTFGSGTRLTVV.

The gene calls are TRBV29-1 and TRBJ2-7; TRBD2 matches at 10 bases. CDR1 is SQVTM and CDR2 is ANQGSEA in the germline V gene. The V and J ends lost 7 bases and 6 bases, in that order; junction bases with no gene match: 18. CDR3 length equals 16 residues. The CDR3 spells CSAQTGTFGTSAEQYF. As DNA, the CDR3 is TGCAGCGCGCAGACAGGGACCTTTGGGACTAGCGCCGAGCAGTACTTC.

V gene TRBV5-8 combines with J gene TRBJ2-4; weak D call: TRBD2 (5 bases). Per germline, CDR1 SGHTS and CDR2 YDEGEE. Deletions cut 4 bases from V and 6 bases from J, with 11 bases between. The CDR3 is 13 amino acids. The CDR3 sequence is CASSQARGNIQYF. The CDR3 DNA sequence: TGTGCCAGCAGCCAGGCCCGGGGAAACATTCAGTACTTC.

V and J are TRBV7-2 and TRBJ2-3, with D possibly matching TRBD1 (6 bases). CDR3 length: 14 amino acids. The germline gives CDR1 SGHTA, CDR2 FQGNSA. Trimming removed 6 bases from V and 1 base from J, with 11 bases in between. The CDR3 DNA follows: TGTGCCAGCAGACAGGGATTGGGCACAGATACGCAGTATTTT. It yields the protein CASRQGLGTDTQYF.

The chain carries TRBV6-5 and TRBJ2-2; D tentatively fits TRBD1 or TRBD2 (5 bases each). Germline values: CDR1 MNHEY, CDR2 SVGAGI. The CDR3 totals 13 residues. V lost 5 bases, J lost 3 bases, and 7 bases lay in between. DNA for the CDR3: TGTGCCAGCAGTAGAGGGGACACCGGGGAGCTGTTTTTT. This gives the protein CASSRGDTGELFF.

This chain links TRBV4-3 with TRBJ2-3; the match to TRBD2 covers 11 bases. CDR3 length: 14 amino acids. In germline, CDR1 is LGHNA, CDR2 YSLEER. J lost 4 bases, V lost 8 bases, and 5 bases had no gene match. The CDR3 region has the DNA TGCGCCAGCTCTTGGACTAGCGGGCCAGATACGCAGTATTTT. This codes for CASSWTSGPDTQYF.

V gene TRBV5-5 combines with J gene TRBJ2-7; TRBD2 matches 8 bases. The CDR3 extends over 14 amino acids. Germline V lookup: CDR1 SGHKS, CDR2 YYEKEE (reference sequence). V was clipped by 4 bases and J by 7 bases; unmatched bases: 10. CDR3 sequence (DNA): TGTGCCAGCAGCCTCACCGGGACTAGTGGAGAGCAGTACTTC. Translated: CASSLTGTSGEQYF.

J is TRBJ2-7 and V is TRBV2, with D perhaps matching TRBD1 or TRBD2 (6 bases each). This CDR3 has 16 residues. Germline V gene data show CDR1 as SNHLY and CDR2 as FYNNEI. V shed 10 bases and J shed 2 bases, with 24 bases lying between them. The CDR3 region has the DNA TGTGCCACCCGGTTGGGGTACGGGGGCCTTACCTACGAGCAGTACTTC. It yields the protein CATRLGYGGLTYEQYF.